This is a list of T cell receptor beta chains from one sample in a study of T cell repertoires and Cas9 in healthy adults. The protocol was immunoSEQ multiplex PCR, while the TCRdb copy is restricted to in-frame clones and leaves out a portion. Altogether more than 20,000 clones are present, around 90% being singletons, with the ten largest covering approximately 0.84%. The sample comprised CD4+ effector T cells (CD127+, CD25-, CD137-, CD154-) from PBMCs; culture status not recorded. These TCRs come from a human donor in good health. The CDR3 runs from the conserved cysteine through the conserved F or W.

>TRBV4-2|TRBJ2-1|15
CASRGRLAGYNEQFF
>TRBV6-5|TRBJ1-2|13
CASSNTGVFGYTF
>TRBV7-9|TRBJ2-3|13
CASSLFLWDTQYF
>TRBV19|TRBJ2-3|16
CASSTSGGTSTDTQYF
>TRBV7-9|TRBJ2-3|14
CASSFGIGGDTQYF
>TRBV18|TRBJ1-2|15
CASTPVPEGRYGYTF
>TRBV15|TRBJ2-1|13
CATSVQGYNEQFF
>TRBV11-2|TRBJ2-1|15
CASTRTSSSYNEQFF
>TRBV19|TRBJ1-1|16
CASSIGGASVNTEAFF
>TRBV20-1|TRBJ2-5|11
CSVTHVETQYF
>TRBV7-2|TRBJ2-1|15
CASSRGTVSYNEQFF
>TRBV6-6|TRBJ1-1|12
CASRSGLSEAFF
>TRBV15|TRBJ2-5|13
CATSSDSQETQYF
>TRBV4-3|TRBJ2-2|15
CASSQGLRPTGELFF
>TRBV7-3|TRBJ1-1|14
CASSLHPLNTEAFF
>TRBV28|TRBJ1-2|14
CASRGQGRNYGYTF
>TRBV7-3|TRBJ2-1|15
CASSFGTSGGNEQFF
>TRBV11-2|TRBJ1-2|14
CASSLDQGVYGYTF
>TRBV7-9|TRBJ2-3|16
CASSFAGHRSTDTQYF
>TRBV6-6|TRBJ1-2|15
CASSYYTGNSYGYTF
>TRBV7-2|TRBJ1-6|14
CASSLAGSNSPLHF
>TRBV11-3|TRBJ2-5|14
CASSGGASQETQYF
>TRBV4-2|TRBJ2-6|18
CASSQEAGLYSGANVLTF
>TRBV27|TRBJ1-4|14
CASGFRDRGEKLFF
>TRBV5-8|TRBJ1-1|15
CASSPWKGSVTEAFF
>TRBV5-1|TRBJ1-4|15
CASSWGQGSNEKLFF
>TRBV7-2|TRBJ1-1|14
CASSLGGRGSEAFF
>TRBV6-6|TRBJ2-3|14
CASRFRGSTDTQYF
>TRBV19|TRBJ2-3|14
CASSIPGVTDTQYF
>TRBV11-3|TRBJ2-7|19
CASSRPAGGGLGTHYEQYF
>TRBV5-1|TRBJ2-3|14
CASSDPSGTDTQYF
>TRBV7-2|TRBJ1-1|16
CASSLGQGRLRTEAFF
>TRBV11-3|TRBJ1-1|14
CASSFGGPNTEAFF
>TRBV20-1|TRBJ1-1|10
CSAIQFQAFF
>TRBV5-7|TRBJ1-2|14
CASSSDRGDYGYTF
>TRBV6-5|TRBJ2-7|15
CASSHKSAQAYEQYF
>TRBV7-9|TRBJ2-7|15
CASSSGTSGFYEQYF
>TRBV27|NA|16
CASSFRGSSGSYEQYF